A single sample gave rise to the 2 T cell receptor beta chains below, sequenced in a study of blood T cell repertoires in COVID-19 (TCRdb year 2020). Library preparation employed the immunoSEQ multiplex PCR assay. This is the immuneACCESS table as TCRdb keeps it, with only in-frame sequences that have V and J called. A part of the clones is gone; compared with another copy, unresolved V genes explain less than half, and the rest is unexplained. The sample includes around 300,000 clones, with 80% to 90% observed a single time. About 4.7% of the sample comes from the top ten. The specimen was PBMCs or T cells enriched from blood (not recorded which). The origin of the receptors is a man aged 25-45 years who had recovered from COVID-19.

This clone was observed a handful of times. This sequence joins TRBV30 and TRBJ1-4; D unresolved. The CDR3 is 15 amino acids. The germline V gene encodes CDR1 GTSNPN and CDR2 SVGIG (reference sequence). Between the trimmed V and J ends, which lost 3 bases and 0 bases, there was a span of 11 bases. The DNA for the CDR3 is TGTGCCTGGAGGGGCTTTGGAACAACTAATGAAAAACTGTTTTTT. It specifies CAWRGFGTTNEKLFF.

The chain is built from TRBV19 and TRBJ2-7; D is possibly TRBD1 (6 bases). CDR3 size: 17 residues. V was clipped by 0 bases and J by 1 base, with 16 bases between them. The germline gives CDR1 LNHDA, CDR2 SQIVND (reference sequence). CDR3 protein: CASSIDLGATSSYEQYF. The CDR3 nucleotides read TGTGCCAGTAGTATAGATCTGGGGGCCACCTCTTCCTACGAGCAGTACTTC.